The 6 T cell receptor beta chains below come from one sample, sequenced in a study of T cells after yellow fever vaccination. TCRdb redid the calling of the 5' RACE reads with MiXCR, one entry per CDR3 protein. In the table there are some 200,000 distinct CDR3 sequences, approximately 3.2% of which are singletons. This specimen consisted of CD4+ T cells sorted from PBMCs, obtained 10 days after the yellow fever booster vaccination. Receptors were obtained from a man between 18 and 29 years old who received the YFV17D yellow fever vaccine.

This clonotype was seen repeatedly, ten times or more. The chain combines TRBV6-2 or TRBV6-3 with TRBJ2-5; 7 bases match TRBD2. This CDR3 is built from 14 residues. V was pared by 5 bases and J by 5 bases, with 8 bases of the junction left unmatched. Germline assignment: CDR1 MNHEY and CDR2 SVGEGT. CDR3 amino acids: CASSLAGREETQYF. The CDR3 region has the DNA TGTGCCAGCAGTCTCGCCGGGCGGGAGGAGACCCAGTACTTC.

This clonotype was counted many times. This chain uses TRBV2 with TRBJ1-4, with D uncertain. The germline gives CDR1 SNHLY, CDR2 FYNNEI. The germline V and J ends were trimmed by 1 base and 8 bases, with 17 bases remaining between them. The CDR3 consists of 16 residues. The CDR3: CASSEGALIISEKLFF. The DNA for the CDR3 is TGTGCCAGCAGTGAAGGGGCCCTCATTATTTCGGAAAAACTGTTTTTT.

The V gene is TRBV5-1, the J gene TRBJ2-5; 8 bases match TRBD1. V shed 1 base, J shed 5 bases, and the junction held 10 bases outside the gene matches. Per the germline V gene, CDR1 is SGHRS and CDR2 is YFSETQ. The CDR3 is 16 residues long. CDR3 DNA sequence: TGCGCCAGCAGCTTGATTGGTCAGGGGGCGCAGGAGACCCAGTACTTC. It codes for CASSLIGQGAQETQYF. Filled out from reference TRBV5-1 and TRBJ2-5, the complete variable domain reads KAGVTQTPRYLIKTRGQQVTLSCSPISGHRSVSWYQQTPGQGLQFLFEYFSETQRNKGNFPGRFSGRQFSNSRSEMNVSTLELGDSALYLCASSLIGQGAQETQYFGPGTRLLVL.

This clonotype was picked up many times. The V and J genes are TRBV11-2 and TRBJ1-4; D not resolved. V lost 5 bases and J 4 bases, leaving 11 bases between the germline ends. The CDR3 spans 14 residues. Germline assignment: CDR1 SGHAT and CDR2 FQNNGV. CDR3 amino acids: CASSRDGYNEKLFF. CDR3 bases: TGTGCCAGCAGCAGAGACGGATATAATGAAAAACTGTTTTTT.

The V call is TRBV9, the J call TRBJ1-6; possible D gene TRBD1, 6 bases. The germline V gene encodes CDR1 SGDLS and CDR2 YYNGEE. CDR3 length equals 20 residues. The V end was cut by 5 bases, the J end by 1 base, with 25 bases between. CDR3 in DNA: TGTGCCAGCAGGGACCCTTCCAGGGGCTCGGTGGGGTCCTATAATTCACCCCTCCACTTT. Amino acid sequence: CASRDPSRGSVGSYNSPLHF.

The rearrangement joins TRBV12-3 or TRBV12-4 to TRBJ1-1; 7 bases align to TRBD1. This CDR3 has 13 amino acids. Germline trimming cut 5 bases from V and 5 bases from J; bases unmatched to any gene: 5. CDR3 bases: TGTGCCAGCAGTCGACAGGGTGAGACTGAAGCTTTCTTT. Encoded protein: CASSRQGETEAFF.